This section outlines one T cell receptor (beta chain) sequence together with its context. The antigen remains undetermined. The data are from a study of molecular identifiers for immune sequencing clone quantification. Broader study findings: Clonotypes surpassing 20 RNA copies contained over 99% of effector molecules, versus under 1% in naive cells.

Using its own MiXCR run on the PCR reads, TCRdb lists one record per CDR3 protein. The sample comprises 85,000 to 100,000 distinct CDR3 sequences, approximately 24% of which are singletons, and around 1% rests with the top ten. CDR1 and CDR2 from the germline V gene are MNHEY and SVGAGI. After removal of 5 bases from V and 5 bases from J, the junction contained 10 bases not matched to a gene. The CDR3 runs 16 residues. Naive CD8 T cells were sorted, and the gate applied was CD8+CD4-CCR7+CD45RA+. Sequenced sample: naive CD8+ T cells from blood, with Jurkat cell RNA spiked in. The sample's subset: FACS-sorted CD8+CD4-CCR7+CD45RA+ naive T cells. This TCR came from a human donor in good health. Some libraries in this study had Jurkat cell RNA spiked in. The V call is TRBV6-5, the J call TRBJ2-5; 11 nucleotides match TRBD2. For the CDR3, the DNA is TGTGCCAGCAGTGCCCTACTAGCGGGGGTAGAGGAGACCCAGTACTTC. Protein product: CASSALLAGVEETQYF.